These 15 T cell receptor beta chains share one sample of origin, sequenced in a study of blood T cells in healthy people across ages. Then a second PCR, running roughly 7 to 11 cycles, was carried out with a sample-barcoded 5' primer and a J-beta primer mix. TCRdb redid the calling of the 5' RACE reads with MiXCR, one entry per CDR3 protein. The sample contains approximately 800,000 distinct CDR3 sequences, 53% of which appear only once. Input material: blood. These receptors were taken from an elderly man in good health.

V usage is TRBV29-1 and J usage is TRBJ2-1; TRBD2 matches at 8 bases. Germline-derived CDR1 and CDR2 are SQVTM and ANQGSEA. This CDR3 is built from 14 residues. J gave up 7 bases and V 4 bases, and 9 bases lay outside the gene matches. In DNA form, the CDR3 reads TGCAGCGTTGGAGGACGAGCGGGAGAGAATGAGCAGTTCTTC. Its protein product is CSVGGRAGENEQFF.

The V call is TRBV7-2, the J call TRBJ2-1; 9 nucleotides match TRBD1. The V and J ends lost 5 bases and 14 bases, in that order; junction bases with no gene match: 4. The germline V gene has CDR1 SGHTA and CDR2 FQGNSA. This CDR3 has 11 amino acids. The CDR3 reads CASSPGQGEFF. For the CDR3, the DNA is TGTGCCAGCAGCCCGGGACAGGGAGAGTTCTTC.

This chain uses TRBV7-8 with TRBJ2-7; possibly TRBD1 or TRBD2 for D (5 bases each). The ends were cut back, 3 bases at V and 12 bases at J, with 21 bases in the middle. The CDR3 consists of 14 residues. In germline, CDR1 is SGHVS, CDR2 FQNEAQ. The CDR3, as DNA: TGTGCCAGCAGCTTCGACTACCCCAGGGAGACCCGGTACTTC. It is translated as CASSFDYPRETRYF.

V and J are TRBV18 and TRBJ1-4; a possible D gene is TRBD1 (5 bases). In germline, CDR1 is KGHSH, CDR2 LQKENI. V lost 0 bases and J 9 bases, leaving 5 bases between the germline ends. The CDR3 has 12 amino acids. The CDR3 DNA follows: TGTGCCAGCTCACCACCGGGACAAAAACTGTTTTTT. Protein product: CASSPPGQKLFF.

As regards this clonotype: A junction end diverges from the germline sequence, so it may reflect a read error. This chain joins TRBV14 and TRBJ2-1; D unclear. Germline V gene sequence: CDR1 SGHDN, CDR2 FVKESK. The CDR3 is 15 residues long. The DNA of the CDR3 is TGTGCCGGCAGCCAAGATTCACTGGGAAACTATGGGCAGTTCTTC. This gives the protein CAGSQDSLGNYGQFF.

This clonotype was counted between two and nine times. This sequence joins TRBV29-1 and TRBJ2-4; the D is unclear. This CDR3 comprises 12 residues. V gave up 4 bases and J gave up 4 bases, with 8 bases separating them. Germline CDR1 and CDR2: SQVTM and ANQGSEA. In DNA, the CDR3 is TGCAGCGTTGTGGAGCAGAAAAACATTCAGTACTTC. Translating it yields CSVVEQKNIQYF.

The chain uses TRBV29-1 and TRBJ2-5; the match to TRBD2 covers 10 bases. This CDR3 has 13 residues. Unmatched junction bases numbered 12, after V lost 6 bases and J lost 11 bases. Germline loops: CDR1 SQVTM, CDR2 ANQGSEA. CDR3 loop: CSVPSGRWDEQYF. In DNA form, the CDR3 reads TGCAGCGTCCCTAGCGGGAGATGGGATGAGCAGTACTTC.

The genes are TRBV5-1 and TRBJ1-2; maybe TRBD1 (5 bases). CDR3 size: 13 residues. Germline V gene lookup returns CDR1 SGHRS and CDR2 YFSETQ. V was clipped by 3 bases and J by 3 bases, with 9 bases between them. The CDR3 DNA is TGCGCCAGCAGCTCCGGGGGGTACTATGGCTACACCTTC. The encoded protein is CASSSGGYYGYTF.

This rearrangement joins TRBV7-9 to TRBJ2-3; tentative D call: TRBD1 (6 bases). Trimming left V 6 bases short and J 0 bases short, with 16 bases between. This CDR3 spans 16 amino acids. Germline-derived CDR1 and CDR2 are SEHNR and FQNEAQ (reference sequence). The CDR3 bases are TGTGCCAGCAGGGCCGTTCGGACAGCTAGCACAGATACGCAGTATTTT. Translation: CASRAVRTASTDTQYF.

In its sample, this clonotype was seen once. This rearrangement joins TRBV2 to TRBJ1-5; no clear D. The V gene's germline CDR1 is SNHLY and CDR2 FYNNEI. Trimming removed 6 bases at V and 2 bases at J, with 14 bases between. This CDR3 contains 15 residues. The CDR3 DNA reads TGTGCCAGCAGCGCCGCCGGGTACGGCAATCAGCCCCAGCATTTT. Its translation: CASSAAGYGNQPQHF.

This clonotype was seen many times. The chain's CDR3 is CSVEGSLGTQYF. Written as DNA, the CDR3 is TGCAGCGTTGAGGGATCCCTGGGCACCCAGTACTTC. The chain uses TRBV29-1 and TRBJ2-5; the D is unclear. The CDR3 totals 12 residues. The germline gives CDR1 SQVTM, CDR2 ANQGSEA. V was pared by 3 bases and J by 8 bases, with 13 bases between.

The sample holds one count of this clonotype. CDR3 nucleotides: TGTGCCAGCAGCCAAAACTCGGGCTACACCTTC. Its protein is CASSQNSGYTF. The chain is built from TRBV3-1 and TRBJ1-2; D is ambiguous. Germline assignment: CDR1 LGHDT and CDR2 YNNKEL (reference sequence). The CDR3 contains 11 residues. V lost 2 bases, J lost 8 bases, and 6 bases lay in between.

The V gene is TRBV4-3, the J gene TRBJ2-1; D not certain. This CDR3 is 15 amino acids long. The germline gives CDR1 LGHNA, CDR2 YSLEER. V was trimmed by 0 bases and J by 8 bases, leaving 14 bases between them. The DNA for the CDR3 is TGCGCCAGCAGCCAAGATCGACGGACGGTTCATGAGCAGTTCTTC. It encodes CASSQDRRTVHEQFF.

V is TRBV5-6 and J is TRBJ2-6; D is unresolved. V lost 1 base, J lost 0 bases, and 8 bases lay in between. In germline, CDR1 is SGHDT, CDR2 YYEEEE. The CDR3 spans 16 residues. The CDR3 nucleotides are TGTGCCAGCAGCTTGACCCCCAACTCTGGGGCCAACGTCCTGACTTTC. Residues: CASSLTPNSGANVLTF.

The V and J genes are TRBV25-1 and TRBJ2-7; possibly TRBD2 for D (6 bases). Trimming left V 2 bases short and J 4 bases short, with 12 bases between. This CDR3 has 14 residues. Germline loops: CDR1 MGHDK, CDR2 SYGVNS. In nucleotides, the CDR3 is TGTGCCAGCAGTGAAGCGGGGCCTGGGTACGAGCAGTACTTC. This sequence encodes CASSEAGPGYEQYF.